The 8 T cell receptor beta chains reported below all come from one sample, sequenced in a study of cytomegalovirus exposure and HLA in healthy donors. PCR used 60 Vbeta primers and 13 Jbeta primers. Sequencing was performed with immunoSEQ multiplex PCR; in TCRdb, only in-frame clones are kept and a portion is missing. Of 150,000 or so clones in the sample, roughly 80% were seen once. The sequencing input was PBMCs. Receptors originate from a middle-aged man in good health and CMV-seropositive.

The V call is TRBV19, the J call TRBJ2-1, with 9 bases matching TRBD2. After removal of 5 bases from V and 7 bases from J, the junction contained 3 bases not matched to a gene. Per germline, CDR1 LNHDA and CDR2 SQIVND (reference sequence). The CDR3 consists of 13 residues. DNA for the CDR3: TGTGCCAGTAGTTACGCGGGGGGGAATGAGCAGTTCTTC. It encodes CASSYAGGNEQFF.

The chain is built from TRBV7-2 and TRBJ2-1, with TRBD2 matching 10 bases. The J segment lost 4 bases and the V segment lost 5 bases, leaving 2 bases of the junction unmatched. The CDR3 has 14 amino acids. Germline V lookup: CDR1 SGHTA, CDR2 FQGNSA. CDR3 residues: CASSLTSGYNEQFF. CDR3 nucleotides: TGTGCCAGCAGCCTGACTAGCGGGTACAATGAGCAGTTCTTC.

The gene calls are TRBV7-8 and TRBJ2-1; D is unclear. In germline, CDR1 is SGHVS, CDR2 FQNEAQ. V gave up 3 bases and J gave up 4 bases, with 7 bases separating them. This CDR3 has 13 amino acids. CDR3: CASSFYSYNEQFF. The CDR3 DNA sequence: TGTGCCAGCAGCTTTTACTCTTACAATGAGCAGTTCTTC. Looking up the rest from reference TRBV7-8 and TRBJ2-1 gives the full variable domain: GAGVSQSPRYKVAKRGQDVALRCDPISGHVSLFWYQQALGQGPEFLTYFQNEAQLDKSGLPSDRFFAERPEGSVSTLKIQRTQQEDSAVYLCASSFYSYNEQFFGPGTRLTVL.

The rearrangement links TRBV19 to TRBJ2-3; 13 bases align to TRBD2. V was pared by 3 bases and J by 6 bases, with 6 bases of the junction left unmatched. This CDR3 is 16 amino acids long. Germline V gene sequence: CDR1 LNHDA, CDR2 SQIVND (reference sequence). CDR3 region: CASSISTSGRIDTQYF. In nucleotides, the CDR3 is TGTGCCAGTAGTATCTCGACTAGCGGGAGGATCGATACGCAGTATTTT. Looking up the rest from reference TRBV19 and TRBJ2-3 gives the full variable domain: DGGITQSPKYLFRKEGQNVTLSCEQNLNHDAMYWYRQDPGQGLRLIYYSQIVNDFQKGDIAEGYSVSREKKESFPLTVTSAQKNPTAFYLCASSISTSGRIDTQYFGPGTRLTVL.

DNA of the CDR3: TGTGCCAGCAGGCCCCTAGCGGGCCTCCTTAACTTCTACGAGCAGTACTTC. It is translated as CASRPLAGLLNFYEQYF. The chain has TRBV27 and TRBJ2-5, with 8 bases aligning to TRBD2. The J call may be incorrect, as the DNA end agrees better with TRBJ2-7. Germline CDR1 and CDR2: MNHEY and SMNVEV (reference sequence). The length of the CDR3 is 17 residues.

This chain links TRBV11-2 with TRBJ2-7, with TRBD2 identical over 11 bases. The V gene's germline CDR1 is SGHAT and CDR2 FQNNGV. With 4 bases clipped from V and 5 bases from J, the junction kept 7 bases outside the gene matches. This CDR3 contains 15 residues. CDR3 loop: CASSSPTSGTDEQYF. DNA for the CDR3: TGTGCCAGCAGCTCACCGACTAGCGGGACCGACGAGCAGTACTTC.

A note on this clone: Distinct nucleotide sequences in the sample also encode this CDR3. The chain joins TRBV5-1 to TRBJ2-3; tentatively, D is TRBD2 (5 bases). The V gene lost 0 bases and the J gene lost 0 bases, with 8 bases spanning the gap. Germline loops: CDR1 SGHRS, CDR2 YFSETQ. The CDR3 covers 15 residues. The CDR3 DNA reads TGCGCCAGCAGCTTGGTGGCGGGCAGCACAGATACGCAGTATTTT. Translating gives CASSLVAGSTDTQYF.

The rearrangement links TRBV25-1 to TRBJ2-5, with 7 nucleotides matching TRBD1. The germline V gene encodes CDR1 MGHDK and CDR2 SYGVNS. The junction had 12 bases not matched to a gene; V was cut back by 3 bases and J by 5 bases. The CDR3 runs to 16 residues. The CDR3: CASSDGGQGVGETQYF. The DNA of the CDR3 is TGTGCCAGCAGTGATGGAGGTCAGGGGGTCGGGGAGACCCAGTACTTC.